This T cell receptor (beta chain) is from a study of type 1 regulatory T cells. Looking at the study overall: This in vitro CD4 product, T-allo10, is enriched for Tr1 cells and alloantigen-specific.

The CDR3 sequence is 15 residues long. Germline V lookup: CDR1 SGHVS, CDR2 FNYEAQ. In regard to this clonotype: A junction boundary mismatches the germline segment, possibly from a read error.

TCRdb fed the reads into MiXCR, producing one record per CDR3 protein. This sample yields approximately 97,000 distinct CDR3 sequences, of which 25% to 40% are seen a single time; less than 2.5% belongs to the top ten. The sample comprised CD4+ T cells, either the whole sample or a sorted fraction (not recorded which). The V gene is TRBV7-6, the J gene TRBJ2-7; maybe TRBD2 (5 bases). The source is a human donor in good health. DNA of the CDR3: TGTGCCAGCAGCCTAAACCCTGGAGGCCCCTACGGGCAGTACTTC. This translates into CASSLNPGGPYGQYF.